The 27 T cell receptor beta chains in this list originate from one sample, sequenced in a study of blood T cell repertoires in COVID-19. Assay used: immunoSEQ multiplex PCR; TCRdb lists only in-frame clones, some missing. Among 390,000 or so clones listed, roughly 90% were seen once. Material: peripheral blood. These TCRs come from a woman under 40 with COVID-19, enrolled during active disease.

The J gene is TRBJ1-1, the V gene TRBV11-2; 8 bases are shared with TRBD1. This CDR3 has 14 residues. After removal of 5 bases from V and 1 base from J, the junction contained 3 bases not matched to a gene. Germline V gene sequence: CDR1 SGHAT, CDR2 FQNNGV. CDR3 nucleotide sequence: TGTGCCAGCAGCGTACAGGGGGGGAACACTGAAGCTTTCTTT. Amino acids: CASSVQGGNTEAFF.

The CDR3 reads CASSLFAGPLYEQYF. DNA for the CDR3: TGTGCCAGCAGTTTATTTGCAGGGCCCCTATACGAGCAGTACTTC. The chain uses TRBV27 and TRBJ2-7, with D perhaps TRBD1 (5 bases). The CDR3 contains 15 residues. Germline values: CDR1 MNHEY, CDR2 SMNVEV (reference sequence). Trimming stripped 1 base from V and 4 bases from J, with 14 bases between.

The rearrangement uses TRBV27 and TRBJ1-3; 9 bases align to TRBD1. V shed 2 bases, J shed 1 base, and the junction held 6 bases outside the gene matches. CDR3 length: 17 residues. Germline V gene data show CDR1 as MNHEY and CDR2 as SMNVEV (reference sequence). The CDR3 protein is CASSLRGQGLSGNTIYF. CDR3 sequence (DNA): TGTGCCAGCAGTTTAAGGGGACAGGGATTATCTGGAAACACCATATATTTT.

The chain is built from TRBV4-3 and TRBJ2-7; 11 bases map to TRBD2. CDR1 LGHNA and CDR2 YSLEER come from the germline V gene. The CDR3 length is 15 residues. V dropped 1 base and J dropped 5; count of bases not matched to a gene: 4. The CDR3 sequence is CASSQVAGGPHEQYF. For the CDR3, the DNA is TGCGCCAGCAGCCAAGTAGCGGGGGGGCCACACGAGCAGTACTTC.

This chain connects TRBV14 to TRBJ2-7; D not certain. Germline V gene lookup returns CDR1 SGHDN and CDR2 FVKESK. This CDR3 spans 11 amino acids. V was shortened by 1 base and J by 5 bases, with 3 bases between the two germline ends. This chain's CDR3 is CASSQANEQYF. DNA for the CDR3: TGTGCCAGCAGCCAAGCTAACGAGCAGTACTTC.

This clone has just one count. The rearrangement uses TRBV20-1 and TRBJ2-7, with unresolved D. CDR3 length: 10 residues. V gave up 0 bases and J gave up 6 bases, with 3 bases separating them. The V gene's germline CDR1 is DFQATT and CDR2 SNEGSKA (reference sequence). The DNA of the CDR3 is TGCAGTGCTAGAGATCGCGAGCAGTACTTC. Amino acid sequence: CSARDREQYF.

This chain uses TRBV18 with TRBJ2-5; maybe TRBD2 (6 bases). This CDR3 contains 16 residues. Trimming pared 5 bases from V and 7 bases from J, leaving 23 bases between. In germline, CDR1 is KGHSH, CDR2 LQKENI. The CDR3 loop reads CASSSKDGRTGGTQYF. For the CDR3, the DNA is TGTGCCAGCTCATCCAAGGACGGACGGACCGGGGGGACCCAGTACTTC.

This clone was observed a single time. The genes are TRBV6-6 and TRBJ1-3, with 11 bases identical to TRBD1. The V gene end was trimmed by 5 bases and the J gene end by 2 bases; junction bases not matched to a gene: 5. Germline CDR1 and CDR2: MNHNY and SVGAGI (reference sequence). This CDR3 contains 16 residues. DNA for the CDR3: TGTGCCAGCAGTAATCCGGGACAGGGGGCTGGAAACACCATATATTTT. This sequence encodes CASSNPGQGAGNTIYF.

The rearrangement uses TRBV6-2 or TRBV6-3 and TRBJ1-1, with D unresolved. The length of the CDR3 is 15 residues. V was shortened by 4 bases and J by 0 bases, with 12 bases between the two germline ends. Germline V lookup: CDR1 MNHEY, CDR2 SVGEGT. The CDR3 reads CASSFGRGMNTEAFF. CDR3 DNA: TGTGCCAGCAGTTTTGGCCGGGGAATGAACACTGAAGCTTTCTTT.

V gene TRBV21-1 combines with J gene TRBJ2-5; the table's D call, TRBD1, has no DNA check behind it. TRBV21-1 is labeled a pseudogene. This CDR3 is 15 amino acids long. CDR3 DNA: TGTGCCACACACGGGACAGCTAATTACCAAGAGACCCAGTACTTC. It is translated as CATHGTANYQETQYF.

This chain links TRBV28 with TRBJ1-6; TRBD1 agrees at 7 bases. The J segment lost 7 bases and the V segment lost 5 bases, leaving 14 bases of the junction unmatched. Per germline, CDR1 MDHEN and CDR2 SYDVKM. The CDR3 is made up of 17 amino acids. The CDR3 here is CASSPQAGTADNSPLHF. The CDR3 DNA reads as TGTGCCAGCAGTCCACAAGCCGGGACAGCCGACAATTCACCCCTCCACTTT.

The genes are TRBV5-4 and TRBJ2-3, with D unclear. Trimming left V 0 bases short and J 2 bases short, with 7 bases between. CDR3 length: 14 amino acids. Germline CDR1 reads SGHNT; CDR2 reads YYREEE (reference sequence). CDR3 DNA: TGTGCCAGCAGCTTGGAGAGTCACACAGATACGCAGTATTTT. Translated, it gives CASSLESHTDTQYF.

The chain links TRBV6-5 to TRBJ1-2; D unresolved. Trimming stripped 2 bases from V and 2 bases from J, with 9 bases between. From germline, CDR1 is MNHEY and CDR2 SVGAGI. The CDR3 extends over 14 amino acids. CDR3 sequence (DNA): TGTGCCAGCAGTTACGGGCAGCCCAACTATGGCTACACCTTC. It translates to CASSYGQPNYGYTF.

The chain couples TRBV10-3 to TRBJ2-1; D unresolved. The CDR3 is 13 residues long. Deletions cut 3 bases from V and 6 bases from J, with 9 bases between. Germline CDR1 is ENHRY and CDR2 is SYGVKD. The CDR3 bases are TGTGCCATCAGTGAAGAGACTGGCAATGAGCAGTTCTTC. Residues: CAISEETGNEQFF.

This chain links TRBV7-9 with TRBJ2-4; TRBD2 agrees at 8 bases. V trimming: 1 base; J trimming: 1 base; junction bases outside the gene matches: 3. This CDR3 region has 16 residues. The germline gives CDR1 SEHNR, CDR2 FQNEAQ (reference sequence). CDR3 nucleotides: TGTGCCAGCAGCTTAGTAGCGGGGTCCGCCAAAAACATTCAGTACTTC. Translated: CASSLVAGSAKNIQYF.

CDR3 in amino acids: CASRATSGIAGELFF. The CDR3 DNA reads TGTGCCAGCAGGGCGACTAGCGGGATCGCCGGGGAGCTGTTTTTT. The chain carries TRBV25-1 and TRBJ2-2; 11 bases match TRBD2. This CDR3 contains 15 residues. Per germline, CDR1 MGHDK and CDR2 SYGVNS. The junction had 6 bases not matched to a gene; V was cut back by 6 bases and J by 6 bases.

This chain joins TRBV28 and TRBJ1-1, with 7 bases lining up with TRBD1. The CDR3 has 15 residues. V gave up 6 bases and J gave up 0 bases; unmatched junction bases: 7. From germline, CDR1 is MDHEN and CDR2 SYDVKM. The CDR3 loop is CASSFPDRVNTEAFF. DNA for the CDR3: TGTGCCAGCAGCTTCCCCGACAGGGTGAACACTGAAGCTTTCTTT.

The rearrangement links TRBV7-9 to TRBJ2-5; D call uncertain. CDR3 length: 12 amino acids. CDR1 and CDR2 from the germline V gene are SEHNR and FQNEAQ (reference sequence). V was trimmed by 4 bases and J by 3 bases, leaving 6 bases between them. CDR3 sequence: CASSSPEETQYF. The CDR3 DNA follows: TGTGCCAGCAGCTCACCAGAAGAGACCCAGTACTTC.

The CDR3, as DNA: TGTGCCAGCTCACCGGGAACAGGGGGCGCCATGAACACTGAAGCTTTCTTT. Encoded protein: CASSPGTGGAMNTEAFF. The chain carries TRBV18 and TRBJ1-1; 9 bases are a match to TRBD1. Germline lookup yields CDR1 KGHSH and CDR2 LQKENI. This CDR3 is built from 17 residues. J was trimmed by 0 bases and V by 3 bases; bases with no gene match: 8.

The chain combines TRBV7-2 with TRBJ1-5; D not certain. Germline CDR1 SGHTA, CDR2 FQGNSA. The V and J ends lost 4 bases and 2 bases respectively, with 6 bases between them. The CDR3 sequence is 13 residues long. CDR3: CASSSSGNQPQHF. The CDR3 DNA is TGTGCCAGCAGCTCTTCCGGCAATCAGCCCCAGCATTTT. The full variable domain, its missing parts supplied by reference TRBV7-2 and TRBJ1-5, is GAGVSQSPSNKVTEKGKDVELRCDPISGHTALYWYRQSLGQGLEFLIYFQGNSAPDKSGLPSDRFSAERTGGSVSTLTIQRTQQEDSAVYLCASSSSGNQPQHFGDGTRLSIL.

This sequence joins TRBV19 and TRBJ1-4; TRBD1 matches 7 bases. With 1 base clipped from V and 2 bases from J, the junction kept 4 bases outside the gene matches. CDR1 is LNHDA and CDR2 is SQIVND in the germline V gene (reference sequence). The length of the CDR3 is 16 residues. CDR3 bases: TGTGCCAGTAGTATAGCCGGGACAGAGACTAATGAAAAACTGTTTTTT. Translating gives CASSIAGTETNEKLFF. The full variable domain, completed using reference TRBV19 and TRBJ1-4, is DGGITQSPKYLFRKEGQNVTLSCEQNLNHDAMYWYRQDPGQGLRLIYYSQIVNDFQKGDIAEGYSVSREKKESFPLTVTSAQKNPTAFYLCASSIAGTETNEKLFFGSGTQLSVL.

This clone was observed a handful of times. The chain joins TRBV2 to TRBJ1-1, with D tentatively TRBD1 (5 bases). This CDR3 has 13 residues. The germline CDR1 and CDR2 sequences are SNHLY and FYNNEI. The germline V and J ends were trimmed by 4 bases and 1 base, with 7 bases remaining between them. As DNA, the CDR3 is TGTGCCAGCAGTGGACAGTGGAACACTGAAGCTTTCTTT. This translates into CASSGQWNTEAFF.

This sequence joins TRBV19 and TRBJ2-2, with TRBD1 matching 7 bases. The CDR3 consists of 17 residues. V trimming: 6 bases; J trimming: 0 bases; junction bases outside the gene matches: 10. Germline-derived CDR1 and CDR2 are LNHDA and SQIVND (reference sequence). The CDR3 loop is CASSTPGQPSNTGELFF. The CDR3 region has the DNA TGTGCCAGTAGCACACCGGGACAGCCCTCGAACACCGGGGAGCTGTTTTTT.

The chain uses TRBV7-9 and TRBJ2-5; weak D call: TRBD2 (5 bases). The CDR3 is 14 residues long. CDR1 and CDR2 from the germline V gene are SEHNR and FQNEAQ (reference sequence). Trimming shortened V by 8 bases and J by 2 bases, and 15 bases separated the two germline ends. DNA for the CDR3: TGTGCCAGCGGGATTAGCGTCGTTCAAGAGACCCAGTACTTC. Its protein product is CASGISVVQETQYF.

The chain's CDR3 is CASSQGLGTGGTEAFF. Here the CDR3 DNA reads TGTGCCAGCAGCCAAGGACTAGGGACAGGGGGCACTGAAGCTTTCTTT. J is TRBJ1-1 and V is TRBV3-1 (or the pseudogene TRBV3-2), with 11 bases matching TRBD1. Germline V gives CDR1 LGHDT, CDR2 YNNKEL (reference sequence). V shed 1 base and J 4 bases; nucleotides not matched to a gene: 5. The CDR3 loop spans 16 amino acids.

The chain carries TRBV6-1 and TRBJ2-7, with D unclear. V gave up 2 bases and J gave up 0 bases, with 8 bases separating them. In germline, CDR1 is MNHNS, CDR2 SASEGT. The CDR3 contains 14 residues. In DNA, the CDR3 is TGTGCCAGCAGTGAAAATCCCAACTCCTACGAGCAGTACGTC. It yields the protein CASSENPNSYEQYV.

V usage is TRBV3-1 (or the pseudogene TRBV3-2) and J usage is TRBJ2-3; 9 bases agree with TRBD1. Germline trimming cut 5 bases from V and 2 bases from J; bases unmatched to any gene: 8. CDR3 size: 16 residues. Germline V gene lookup returns CDR1 LGHDT and CDR2 YNNKEL (reference sequence). The CDR3 region has the DNA TGTGCCAGCAGCTCCTGGACAGGGGCTTACACAGATACGCAGTATTTT. Translation: CASSSWTGAYTDTQYF.